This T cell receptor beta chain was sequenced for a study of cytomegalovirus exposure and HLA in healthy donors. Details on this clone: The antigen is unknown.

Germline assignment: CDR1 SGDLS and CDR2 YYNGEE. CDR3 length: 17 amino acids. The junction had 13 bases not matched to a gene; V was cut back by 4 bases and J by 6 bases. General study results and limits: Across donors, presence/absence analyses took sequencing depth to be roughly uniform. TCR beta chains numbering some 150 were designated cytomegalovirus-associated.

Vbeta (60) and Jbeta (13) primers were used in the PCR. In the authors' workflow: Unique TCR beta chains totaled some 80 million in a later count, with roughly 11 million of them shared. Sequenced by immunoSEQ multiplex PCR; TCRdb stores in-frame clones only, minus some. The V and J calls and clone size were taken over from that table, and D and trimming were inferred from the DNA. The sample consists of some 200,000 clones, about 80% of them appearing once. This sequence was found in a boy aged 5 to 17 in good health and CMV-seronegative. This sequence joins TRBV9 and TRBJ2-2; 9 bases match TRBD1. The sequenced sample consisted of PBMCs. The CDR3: CASSPLLGQGSSGELFF. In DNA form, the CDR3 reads TGTGCCAGCAGCCCTCTTTTGGGACAGGGAAGCTCCGGGGAGCTGTTTTTT.